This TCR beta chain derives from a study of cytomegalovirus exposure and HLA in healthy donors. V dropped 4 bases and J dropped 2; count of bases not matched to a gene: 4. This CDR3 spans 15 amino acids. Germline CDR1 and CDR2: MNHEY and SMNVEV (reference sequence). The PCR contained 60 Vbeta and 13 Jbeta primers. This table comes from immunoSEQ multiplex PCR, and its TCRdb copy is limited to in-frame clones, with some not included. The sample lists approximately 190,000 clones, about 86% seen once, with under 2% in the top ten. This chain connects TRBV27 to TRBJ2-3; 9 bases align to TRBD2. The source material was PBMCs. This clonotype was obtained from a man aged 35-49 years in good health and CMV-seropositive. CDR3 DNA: TGTGCCAGCAGTTCGGGACTAGCCCTCACAGATACGCAGTATTTT. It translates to CASSSGLALTDTQYF.